This is a list of T cell receptor beta chains from one sample in a study of radiation and T cells in renal cell carcinoma. Data came from immunoSEQ multiplex PCR; TCRdb stores just in-frame clones and leaves some out. The table lists just under 150,000 clones, 75% to 90% of them singletons. The sample was blood, taken from a patient whose treatment included radiotherapy and nephrectomy. Receptors were obtained from a woman aged 50 to 65 with renal cell carcinoma. CDR3s include the opening cysteine and the closing phenylalanine or tryptophan. Fields, in order: CDR3 length, D gene, V gene, clone size, J gene, CDR3 DNA, CDR3 protein. The D gene is left open where the match is weak. Clone sizes are given selectively: once, few, many, or a class where the clone is expanded.

CDR3 length: 14
D gene: TRBD1
V gene: TRBV5-3
clone size: NA
J gene: TRBJ2-4
CDR3 DNA: TGTGCCAGAACCGAAGAGGGGGCCGGAAACATTCAGTACTTC
CDR3 protein: CARTEEGAGNIQYF

CDR3 length: 16
D gene: TRBD2
V gene: TRBV9
clone size: NA
J gene: TRBJ2-3
CDR3 DNA: TGTGCCAGCAGCGTCGCTAGCGGGTGGGCCACAGATACGCAGTATTTT
CDR3 protein: CASSVASGWATDTQYF

CDR3 length: 15
D gene: TRBD1
V gene: TRBV9
clone size: NA
J gene: TRBJ1-3
CDR3 DNA: TGTGCCAGCAGCGCCAGGGACAGCTCTGGAAACACCATATATTTT
CDR3 protein: CASSARDSSGNTIYF

CDR3 length: 15
D gene: NA
V gene: TRBV9
clone size: NA
J gene: TRBJ2-1
CDR3 DNA: TGTGCCAGCAGCATAGTAGCGGTCTCCTACAATGAGCAGTTCTTC
CDR3 protein: CASSIVAVSYNEQFF

CDR3 length: 16
D gene: TRBD1
V gene: TRBV15
clone size: few
J gene: TRBJ1-1
CDR3 DNA: TGTGCCACCAGCAGAGGACAGGGGGGTTGGACCACTGAAGCTTTCTTT
CDR3 protein: CATSRGQGGWTTEAFF

CDR3 length: 16
D gene: NA
V gene: TRBV28
clone size: few
J gene: TRBJ1-5
CDR3 DNA: TGTGCCAGCAGTTCGTTACAGGGATTTAGCAATCAGCCCCAGCATTTT
CDR3 protein: CASSSLQGFSNQPQHF

CDR3 length: 14
D gene: TRBD2
V gene: TRBV7-2
clone size: NA
J gene: TRBJ2-7
CDR3 DNA: TGTGCCAGCAGTCCTGACATCCGCGGGGGAGAGCAGTACTTC
CDR3 protein: CASSPDIRGGEQYF

CDR3 length: 14
D gene: NA
V gene: TRBV7-3
clone size: once
J gene: TRBJ2-2
CDR3 DNA: TGTGCCAGCAGCCCTCAGACTAGCACCGGGGAGCTGTTTTTT
CDR3 protein: CASSPQTSTGELFF

CDR3 length: 13
D gene: NA
V gene: TRBV9
clone size: NA
J gene: TRBJ2-6
CDR3 DNA: TGTGCCAGCAGCGTAGAAGGGGCCAACGTCCTGACTTTC
CDR3 protein: CASSVEGANVLTF

CDR3 length: 13
D gene: NA
V gene: TRBV7-9
clone size: NA
J gene: TRBJ2-7
CDR3 DNA: TGTGCCAGCAGCAGAGTCGCCAACTACGAGCAGTACTTC
CDR3 protein: CASSRVANYEQYF

CDR3 length: 13
D gene: NA
V gene: TRBV2
clone size: NA
J gene: TRBJ2-2
CDR3 DNA: TGTGCCTCGAGTCGGGGGAACACCGGGGAGCTGTTTTTT
CDR3 protein: CASSRGNTGELFF

CDR3 length: 16
D gene: NA
V gene: TRBV19
clone size: NA
J gene: TRBJ1-2
CDR3 DNA: TGTGCCAGTAGTATTGGGACCCGTAGGGCTGACTATGGCTACACCTTC
CDR3 protein: CASSIGTRRADYGYTF

CDR3 length: 15
D gene: TRBD2
V gene: TRBV2
clone size: once
J gene: TRBJ2-1
CDR3 DNA: TGTGCCAGCAGTGATTCGGCGGGGGGTTACAATGAGCAGTTCTTC
CDR3 protein: CASSDSAGGYNEQFF

CDR3 length: 15
D gene: TRBD2
V gene: TRBV5-4
clone size: NA
J gene: TRBJ2-2
CDR3 DNA: TGTGCCAGCAGCTTGAAGGGACTAGCGTCCGGGGAGCTGTTTTTT
CDR3 protein: CASSLKGLASGELFF

CDR3 length: 15
D gene: NA
V gene: TRBV4-3
clone size: NA
J gene: TRBJ1-5
CDR3 DNA: TGCGCCAGCAGCCAAGATTTCAGGGAGGGTCAGCCCCAGCATTTT
CDR3 protein: CASSQDFREGQPQHF

CDR3 length: 15
D gene: NA
V gene: TRBV28
clone size: NA
J gene: TRBJ1-2
CDR3 DNA: TGTGCCAGCAGTTTACTTACCTTAGAAAGCTATGGCTACACCTTC
CDR3 protein: CASSLLTLESYGYTF

CDR3 length: 18
D gene: TRBD1
V gene: TRBV19
clone size: NA
J gene: TRBJ1-2
CDR3 DNA: TGTGCCAGTATAGACCCCAAAAATCCACAGGGGGCCGGGCGTGGCTACACCTTC
CDR3 protein: CASIDPKNPQGAGRGYTF

CDR3 length: 13
D gene: NA
V gene: TRBV30
clone size: NA
J gene: TRBJ1-6
CDR3 DNA: TGTGCCTGGAGTGGGCAGGGAAATTCACCCCTCCACTTT
CDR3 protein: CAWSGQGNSPLHF

CDR3 length: 16
D gene: NA
V gene: TRBV5-1
clone size: NA
J gene: TRBJ2-2
CDR3 DNA: TGCGCCAGCAGCCAAATTAGCGCCGCGAACACCGGGGAGCTGTTTTTT
CDR3 protein: CASSQISAANTGELFF

CDR3 length: 16
D gene: TRBD1
V gene: TRBV5-4
clone size: NA
J gene: TRBJ2-3
CDR3 DNA: TGTGCCAGCCGGGCAGGCAGGGGGTACGGGATTAATACGCAGTATTTT
CDR3 protein: CASRAGRGYGINTQYF

CDR3 length: 15
D gene: TRBD2
V gene: TRBV7-2
clone size: few
J gene: TRBJ2-7
CDR3 DNA: TGTGCCAGCAGCCTCAGACTAGCGGGGATCGACGAGCAGTACTTC
CDR3 protein: CASSLRLAGIDEQYF

CDR3 length: 15
D gene: TRBD1
V gene: TRBV7-2
clone size: NA
J gene: TRBJ2-7
CDR3 DNA: TGTGCCAGCAGTACGGGACAGGATGGTTTCTACGAGCAGTACTTC
CDR3 protein: CASSTGQDGFYEQYF

CDR3 length: 17
D gene: TRBD1
V gene: TRBV28
clone size: medium-sized
J gene: TRBJ2-7
CDR3 DNA: TGTGCCAGCACCACTAAGATTATACAGGGGAGCTCCTACGAGCAGTACTTC
CDR3 protein: CASTTKIIQGSSYEQYF

CDR3 length: 14
D gene: NA
V gene: TRBV5-1
clone size: NA
J gene: TRBJ2-5
CDR3 DNA: TGCGCCAGCAGCTTGAGGCGAGGGCAAGAGACCCAGTACTTC
CDR3 protein: CASSLRRGQETQYF

CDR3 length: 17
D gene: NA
V gene: TRBV6-1
clone size: NA
J gene: TRBJ2-4
CDR3 DNA: TGTGCCAGCAGTGAAGACTCAGGTGCCTTAGCCAAAAACATTCAGTACTTC
CDR3 protein: CASSEDSGALAKNIQYF

CDR3 length: 14
D gene: TRBD1
V gene: TRBV28
clone size: NA
J gene: TRBJ2-1
CDR3 DNA: TGTGCCAGCAGTTCTCAGGGGGCGAATCATGAGCAGTTCTTC
CDR3 protein: CASSSQGANHEQFF

CDR3 length: 11
D gene: NA
V gene: TRBV7-9
clone size: few
J gene: TRBJ2-1
CDR3 DNA: TGTGCCAGCAGGGACCGGAATGAGCAGTTCTTC
CDR3 protein: CASRDRNEQFF

CDR3 length: 16
D gene: TRBD2
V gene: TRBV5-1
clone size: once
J gene: TRBJ2-1
CDR3 DNA: TGCGCCAGCAGCTCGACTAGCGGGAGGGCCGAAGGGGAGCAGTTCTTC
CDR3 protein: CASSSTSGRAEGEQFF

CDR3 length: 15
D gene: TRBD2
V gene: TRBV19
clone size: NA
J gene: TRBJ2-5
CDR3 DNA: TGTGCCAGTAGCGTACTAGCGGGGGGCGGAGAGACCCAGTACTTC
CDR3 protein: CASSVLAGGGETQYF

CDR3 length: 11
D gene: NA
V gene: TRBV7-9
clone size: NA
J gene: TRBJ1-2
CDR3 DNA: TGTGCCAGCATGGCGAATTATGGCTACACCTTC
CDR3 protein: CASMANYGYTF

CDR3 length: 16
D gene: TRBD1
V gene: TRBV28
clone size: NA
J gene: TRBJ1-1
CDR3 DNA: TGTGCCAGCAGTCCCTGGACAGGGACCCTGAGCACTGAAGCTTTCTTT
CDR3 protein: CASSPWTGTLSTEAFF

CDR3 length: 15
D gene: NA
V gene: TRBV4-1
clone size: NA
J gene: TRBJ1-3
CDR3 DNA: TGCGCCAGCAGCCAAGATTGGGGGTGGGGAAACACCATATATTTT
CDR3 protein: CASSQDWGWGNTIYF

CDR3 length: 17
D gene: TRBD1
V gene: TRBV6-4
clone size: NA
J gene: TRBJ2-7
CDR3 DNA: TGTGCCAGCAGTGACTGTGGACAGGGGGCCTTCGGCTACGAGCAGTACTTC
CDR3 protein: CASSDCGQGAFGYEQYF

CDR3 length: 16
D gene: NA
V gene: TRBV7-9
clone size: NA
J gene: TRBJ1-2
CDR3 DNA: TGTGCCAGCAGCCCACTTGCTGTGGGCGTTGGTATTGGCTACACCTTC
CDR3 protein: CASSPLAVGVGIGYTF

CDR3 length: 11
D gene: NA
V gene: TRBV29-1
clone size: NA
J gene: TRBJ2-1
CDR3 DNA: TGCAGCATATCCGGCCCGGATGAGCAGTTCTTC
CDR3 protein: CSISGPDEQFF

CDR3 length: 15
D gene: NA
V gene: TRBV5-1
clone size: NA
J gene: TRBJ2-2
CDR3 DNA: TGCGCCAGCAGCTTGTTTGGGGAAGGGTCCGGGGAGCTGTTTTTT
CDR3 protein: CASSLFGEGSGELFF

CDR3 length: 13
D gene: TRBD2
V gene: TRBV27
clone size: NA
J gene: TRBJ2-1
CDR3 DNA: TGTGCCAGCACCCACGGGAGGGACTATGAGCAGTTCTTC
CDR3 protein: CASTHGRDYEQFF

CDR3 length: 12
D gene: NA
V gene: TRBV7-9
clone size: NA
J gene: TRBJ2-7
CDR3 DNA: TGTGCCAGCAGCAAACAGGGATTAGAGCAGTACTTC
CDR3 protein: CASSKQGLEQYF

CDR3 length: 14
D gene: NA
V gene: TRBV7-2
clone size: NA
J gene: TRBJ1-2
CDR3 DNA: TGTGCCAGCAGCGACGCGGGGGTAAACTATGGCTACACCTTC
CDR3 protein: CASSDAGVNYGYTF

CDR3 length: 15
D gene: NA
V gene: TRBV19
clone size: NA
J gene: TRBJ1-3
CDR3 DNA: TGTGCCAGTAGCCCCAATGTGGACGCGGGAAACACCATATATTTT
CDR3 protein: CASSPNVDAGNTIYF

CDR3 length: 14
D gene: NA
V gene: TRBV6-1
clone size: NA
J gene: TRBJ1-2
CDR3 DNA: TGTGCCAGCACGCCCTCGGCGGGGAAAGGTGGCTACACCTTC
CDR3 protein: CASTPSAGKGGYTF

CDR3 length: 13
D gene: NA
V gene: TRBV5-1
clone size: NA
J gene: TRBJ1-1
CDR3 DNA: TGCGCCAGCAGCGGTCAGGGGTCGACTGAAGCTTTCTTT
CDR3 protein: CASSGQGSTEAFF

CDR3 length: 12
D gene: NA
V gene: TRBV5-1
clone size: NA
J gene: TRBJ2-7
CDR3 DNA: TGCGCCAGCAGCTTTGACCCTTACGAGCAGTACTTC
CDR3 protein: CASSFDPYEQYF

CDR3 length: 15
D gene: TRBD2
V gene: TRBV5-1
clone size: NA
J gene: TRBJ2-2
CDR3 DNA: TGCGCCAGCAGCTCCGGGACTAGTGACACCGGGGAGCTGTTTTTT
CDR3 protein: CASSSGTSDTGELFF